A single sample gave rise to the 6 T cell receptor beta chains below, sequenced in a study of T cell repertoires in cytomegalovirus infection. One entry per CDR3 protein results from TCRdb running MiXCR on the reads. The profile covers fewer than 700,000 distinct CDR3 sequences, with less than 25% appearing a single time and around 8% taken by the ten largest. Sequenced: CD8+ T cells from PBMCs. The receptors were sampled from a human donor in good health (CMV status not recorded). Some clones in this sample may be carry-over from other donors' samples.

This clonotype has a count of ten or more. This chain joins TRBV7-2 and TRBJ2-5, with D possibly matching TRBD1 (6 bases). The germline V gene encodes CDR1 SGHTA and CDR2 FQGNSA. V lost 2 bases, J lost 5 bases, and 12 bases lay in between. The CDR3 extends over 14 amino acids. CDR3 in DNA: TGTGCCAGCAGCTTATGGGGGCTGGAGGAGACCCAGTACTTC. Its translation is CASSLWGLEETQYF.

This clonotype showed up many times. The genes are TRBV12-5 and TRBJ2-7; no reliable D call. V was pared by 8 bases and J by 2 bases, with 7 bases between. Germline values: CDR1 LGHNT, CDR2 FRNRAP. The CDR3 length is 11 residues. Here the CDR3 reads CASTATYEQYF. In nucleotides, the CDR3 is TGTGCTAGTACAGCGACCTACGAGCAGTACTTC. Based on the CDR3 plus reference TRBV12-5 and TRBJ2-7, the full variable domain is DARVTQTPRHKVTEMGQEVTMRCQPILGHNTVFWYRQTMMQGLELLAYFRNRAPLDDSGMPKDRFSAEMPDATLATLKIQPSEPRDSAVYFCASTATYEQYFGPGTRLTVT.

V gene TRBV19 combines with J gene TRBJ1-5; D is undetermined. The CDR3 covers 14 residues. Germline CDR1 LNHDA, CDR2 SQIVND (reference sequence). The germline V and J ends were trimmed by 6 bases and 0 bases, with 9 bases remaining between them. The CDR3 sequence: CASSKGFSNQPQHF. CDR3 sequence (DNA): TGTGCCAGTAGCAAGGGATTTAGCAATCAGCCCCAGCATTTT.

This clonotype showed up just a few times. The rearrangement links TRBV7-9 to TRBJ2-3, with 9 bases fitting TRBD1. V dropped 5 bases and J dropped 1; count of bases not matched to a gene: 4. The CDR3 extends over 15 amino acids. Germline V gives CDR1 SEHNR, CDR2 FQNEAQ (reference sequence). This CDR3 reads CASSRRDRGTDTQYF. The CDR3 DNA reads TGTGCCAGCAGCCGCCGGGACAGGGGCACAGATACGCAGTATTTT.

This clonotype was counted only a few times. This rearrangement joins TRBV12-3 or TRBV12-4 to TRBJ2-2; D may be TRBD1 (6 bases). The V end was cut by 5 bases, the J end by 3 bases, with 13 bases between. The CDR3 totals 15 residues. The CDR3 sequence is CASSKSGVYTGELFF. The CDR3, as DNA: TGTGCCAGCAGTAAATCAGGGGTGTACACCGGGGAGCTGTTTTTT.

This clonotype was seen only a few times. V and J are TRBV5-6 and TRBJ2-1, with 7 bases that match TRBD2. CDR1 SGHDT and CDR2 YYEEEE come from the germline V gene. The CDR3 runs to 16 residues. Unmatched junction bases numbered 5, after V lost 0 bases and J lost 2 bases. CDR3 nucleotides: TGTGCCAGCAGCTTGGGGTTTGGGGGGGCCTACAATGAGCAGTTCTTC. Its translation: CASSLGFGGAYNEQFF.